Listed here are 6 T cell receptor beta chains from one sample, sequenced in a study of T cell responses to AZD1222 COVID-19 vaccine. Data came from immunoSEQ multiplex PCR; TCRdb stores just in-frame clones and leaves some out. The table lists 35,000 to 45,000 clones, less than 85% of them singletons. Sequences were derived from peripheral blood, sampled on day 0 of AZD1222 vaccination. These receptors originate from an adult in good health.

The V gene is TRBV18, the J gene TRBJ2-7, with 12 nucleotides matching TRBD1. Germline V gives CDR1 KGHSH, CDR2 LQKENI. The J segment lost 6 bases and the V segment lost 5 bases, leaving 2 bases of the junction unmatched. This CDR3 has 13 amino acids. For the CDR3, the DNA is TGTGCCAGCTCATTGGGACAGGGGGCCGAGCAGTACTTC. It codes for CASSLGQGAEQYF. Variable domain in full (rest from reference TRBV18 and TRBJ2-7): NAGVMQNPRHLVRRRGQEARLRCSPMKGHSHVYWYRQLPEEGLKFMVYLQKENIIDESGMPKERFSAEFPKEGPSILRIQQVVRGDSAAYFCASSLGQGAEQYFGPGTRLTVT.

This clone has more than one count but fewer than ten. The chain combines TRBV2 with TRBJ2-7; D is ambiguous. Per the germline V gene, CDR1 is SNHLY and CDR2 is FYNNEI. The CDR3 extends over 16 amino acids. Deletions cut 5 bases from V and 1 base from J, with 18 bases between. The CDR3 reads CASSQVGYSVSYEQYF. Written as DNA, the CDR3 is TGTGCCAGCAGTCAAGTGGGATACAGCGTATCCTACGAGCAGTACTTC.

This clone came up a few times. The genes are TRBV7-2 and TRBJ1-6; tentative D call: TRBD1 (5 bases). The V end was cut by 1 base, the J end by 14 bases, with 12 bases between. The CDR3 contains 13 residues. The germline CDR1 and CDR2 sequences are SGHTA and FQGNSA. The CDR3 sequence: CASSLERGDSLHF. Here the CDR3 DNA reads TGTGCCAGCAGCTTAGAACGGGGGGATTCCCTCCACTTT.

The chain links TRBV6-5 to TRBJ1-1; D may be TRBD1 (5 bases). The germline V gene encodes CDR1 MNHEY and CDR2 SVGAGI. The CDR3 sequence is 15 residues long. The V gene lost 4 bases and the J gene lost 3 bases, with 15 bases spanning the gap. CDR3 amino acids: CASSLNVGGYTEAFF. CDR3 DNA: TGTGCCAGCAGTTTAAACGTCGGGGGGTACACTGAAGCTTTCTTT.

The V call is TRBV2, the J call TRBJ1-2; D not certain. CDR3 length: 13 residues. The V gene's germline CDR1 is SNHLY and CDR2 FYNNEI. Deletions cut 0 bases from V and 7 bases from J, with 9 bases between. The CDR3 DNA is TGTGCCAGCAGTGAAGCGCAAGGTGGTGGCTACACCTTC. Translating gives CASSEAQGGGYTF.

The rearrangement uses TRBV9 and TRBJ1-2; 9 bases map to TRBD1. This CDR3 is built from 15 residues. Trimming at V came to 3 bases and at J to 6 bases, leaving 9 bases not matched to a gene. Germline V gene sequence: CDR1 SGDLS, CDR2 YYNGEE. For the CDR3, the DNA is TGTGCCAGCAGCGCACGGGACAGGGAGTCCGATGGCTACACCTTC. Residues: CASSARDRESDGYTF.